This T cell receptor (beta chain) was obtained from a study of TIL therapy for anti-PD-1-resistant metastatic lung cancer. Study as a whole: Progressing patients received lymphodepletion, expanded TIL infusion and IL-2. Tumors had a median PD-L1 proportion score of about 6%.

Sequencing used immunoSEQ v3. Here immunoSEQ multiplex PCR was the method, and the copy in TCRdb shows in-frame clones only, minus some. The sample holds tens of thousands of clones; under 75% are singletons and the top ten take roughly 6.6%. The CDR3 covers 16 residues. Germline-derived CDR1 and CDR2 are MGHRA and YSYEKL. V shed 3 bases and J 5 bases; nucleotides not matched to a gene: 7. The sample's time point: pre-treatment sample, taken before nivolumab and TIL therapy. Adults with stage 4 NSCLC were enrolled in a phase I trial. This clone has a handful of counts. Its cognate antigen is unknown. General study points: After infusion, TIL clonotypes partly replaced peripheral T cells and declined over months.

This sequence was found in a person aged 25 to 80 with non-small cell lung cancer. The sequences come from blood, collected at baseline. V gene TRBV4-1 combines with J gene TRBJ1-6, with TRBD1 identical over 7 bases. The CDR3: CASSQGTGTDNSPLHF. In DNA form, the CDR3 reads TGCGCCAGCAGCCAGGGCACCGGGACAGATAATTCACCCCTCCACTTT.